The 15 T cell receptor beta chains below were found in one sample sequenced in a study of shared clonotypes between healthy human individuals. Generated by immunoSEQ multiplex PCR, the TCRdb table keeps only in-frame clones and is missing some. The sample yields some 980,000 clones, approximately 80% seen once. The sequencing input was memory CD4+ T cells sorted from blood. As for subset: CD45RA-negative fraction. The receptors shown here come from a man aged 18 to 29 in good health.

This chain links TRBV19 with TRBJ2-4; D gene unclear. The CDR3 runs to 14 residues. From germline, CDR1 is LNHDA and CDR2 SQIVND (reference sequence). Trimming took off 7 bases at V and 2 bases at J, with 12 bases between the two ends. The CDR3 sequence is CASTTGVSKNIQYF. The CDR3 coding sequence is TGTGCCAGTACCACCGGTGTATCCAAAAACATTCAGTACTTC.

The chain recombines TRBV18 with TRBJ2-7, with D perhaps TRBD2 (6 bases). This CDR3 region has 18 residues. V was trimmed by 3 bases and J by 1 base, leaving 22 bases between them. Germline V gives CDR1 KGHSH, CDR2 LQKENI. Written as DNA, the CDR3 is TGTGCCAGCTCACCGTTTCAGAGTCTACTAGCTGATTCCTACGAGCAGTACTTC. As protein: CASSPFQSLLADSYEQYF.

This clone has at least ten counts. This rearrangement joins TRBV6-6 to TRBJ1-6; the D is unclear. Germline loops: CDR1 MNHNY, CDR2 SVGAGI (reference sequence). V lost 6 bases, J lost 8 bases, and 14 bases lay in between. The CDR3 length is 14 residues. The CDR3 nucleotides read TGTGCCAGCAGCCTAGGGTTTCAGGATTCACCCCTCCACTTT. Protein sequence: CASSLGFQDSPLHF.

V gene TRBV7-8 combines with J gene TRBJ2-1, with D hard to call. The germline gives CDR1 SGHVS, CDR2 FQNEAQ. The CDR3 extends over 16 amino acids. V dropped 1 base and J dropped 5 bases, with 15 bases sitting between them. The CDR3 region has the DNA TGTGCCAGCAGCTTAGTTCTCAGCCAGATAAACAATGAGCAGTTCTTC. Protein sequence: CASSLVLSQINNEQFF.

The chain carries TRBV1 and TRBJ2-3; the table's D call, TRBD2, was not checked against the DNA. TRBV1 is noted as a pseudogene. This CDR3 has 13 amino acids. The DNA for the CDR3 is TGCACCAGCAGCCAAGGAACTGGAGATACGCAGTATTTT. Protein sequence: CTSSQGTGDTQYF.

The chain is built from TRBV6-6 and TRBJ2-7, with D possibly being TRBD1 (7 bases). Per germline, CDR1 MNHNY and CDR2 SVGAGI (reference sequence). Trimming removed 6 bases from V and 0 bases from J, with 18 bases in between. The CDR3 sequence is 16 residues long. The CDR3 here is CASRNAAGGNSYEQYF. DNA for the CDR3: TGTGCCAGCAGGAACGCCGCAGGGGGGAACTCCTACGAGCAGTACTTC.

The V and J genes are TRBV2 and TRBJ1-5; no reliable D call. Germline values: CDR1 SNHLY, CDR2 FYNNEI. This CDR3 comprises 12 residues. V gave up 7 bases and J gave up 3 bases, with 7 bases separating them. This CDR3 is CASKGYNQPQHF. The CDR3 region has the DNA TGTGCCAGCAAGGGCTACAATCAGCCCCAGCATTTT.

CDR3 bases: TGTGCCAGCAGCCTAGGACTAGCCCGCCCCACCGGGGAGCTGTTTTTT. Translation: CASSLGLARPTGELFF. The chain joins TRBV9 to TRBJ2-2; 8 bases are shared with TRBD2. The ends lost 4 bases at V and 4 bases at J; junction bases unmatched: 9. The CDR3 is 16 residues long. CDR1 is SGDLS, CDR2 YYNGEE, per germline.

The genes are TRBV5-6 and TRBJ2-7; TRBD1 matches 8 bases. After removal of 2 bases from V and 5 bases from J, the junction contained 0 bases not matched to a gene. The CDR3 covers 12 residues. The germline V gene encodes CDR1 SGHDT and CDR2 YYEEEE. Written as DNA, the CDR3 is TGTGCCAGCAGCTTACAGGGGGACGAGCAGTACTTC. Translation: CASSLQGDEQYF.

This clone has just a few counts. The sample has other DNA sequences that encode this CDR3 too. The J gene is TRBJ1-1, the V gene TRBV18, with no clear D. The CDR3 has 13 residues. Trimming shortened V by 2 bases and J by 1 base, and 5 bases separated the two germline ends. Germline assignment: CDR1 KGHSH and CDR2 LQKENI. The DNA of the CDR3 is TGTGCCAGCTCACCAGGTGGGAACACTGAAGCTTTCTTT. Its protein product is CASSPGGNTEAFF. The complete variable domain, with remaining parts taken from reference TRBV18 and TRBJ1-1, reads NAGVMQNPRHLVRRRGQEARLRCSPMKGHSHVYWYRQLPEEGLKFMVYLQKENIIDESGMPKERFSAEFPKEGPSILRIQQVVRGDSAAYFCASSPGGNTEAFFGQGTRLTVV.

This chain uses TRBV28 with TRBJ2-7; D not certain. The germline V gene has CDR1 MDHEN and CDR2 SYDVKM. The CDR3 spans 12 residues. V was clipped by 3 bases and J by 4 bases, with 7 bases between them. DNA of the CDR3: TGTGCCAGCAGTTTTTCCCGGTACGAGCAGTACTTC. It translates to CASSFSRYEQYF. The variable domain in full, completed from reference TRBV28 and TRBJ2-7, reads DVKVTQSSRYLVKRTGEKVFLECVQDMDHENMFWYRQDPGLGLRLIYFSYDVKMKEKGDIPEGYSVSREKKERFSLILESASTNQTSMYLCASSFSRYEQYFGPGTRLTVT.

This chain uses TRBV5-6 with TRBJ2-4; unclear D gene. The CDR3 is made up of 15 amino acids. V was trimmed by 2 bases and J by 0 bases, leaving 9 bases between them. Germline CDR1 SGHDT, CDR2 YYEEEE. This CDR3 is CASSFGLIAKNIQYF. CDR3 DNA: TGTGCCAGCAGCTTTGGCCTGATAGCCAAAAACATTCAGTACTTC.

Concerning this clone itself: A read error likely explains this, since a far larger clone differs by one base. Additional DNA sequences in this sample encode the identical CDR3. The chain links TRBV5-4 to TRBJ2-2, with D perhaps TRBD1 (5 bases). Trimming removed 4 bases from V and 1 base from J, with 8 bases in between. The CDR3 extends over 14 amino acids. In germline, CDR1 is SGHNT, CDR2 YYREEE (reference sequence). The CDR3 DNA reads as TGTGCCAGCAGCCCCCAGGGGAACACCGGGGAGCTGTTTTTT. Protein: CASSPQGNTGELFF. Variable domain in full (rest from reference TRBV5-4 and TRBJ2-2): ETGVTQSPTHLIKTRGQQVTLRCSSQSGHNTVSWYQQALGQGPQFIFQYYREEENGRGNFPPRFSGLQFPNYSSELNVNALELDDSALYLCASSPQGNTGELFFGEGSRLTVL.

V usage is TRBV6-6 and J usage is TRBJ1-2, with D perhaps TRBD1 (5 bases). Germline V gives CDR1 MNHNY, CDR2 SVGAGI (reference sequence). V shed 5 bases and J shed 3 bases, with 19 bases lying between them. The CDR3 consists of 16 residues. DNA for the CDR3: TGTGCCAGCAGTGCCGAGACAGTATTAAGGGACTATGGCTACACCTTC. Its protein product is CASSAETVLRDYGYTF.

The chain couples TRBV18 to TRBJ1-1; a weak D match, TRBD1 (6 bases). The V and J ends lost 2 bases and 1 base respectively, with 11 bases between them. Germline V gene lookup returns CDR1 KGHSH and CDR2 LQKENI. CDR3 size: 15 residues. CDR3 DNA: TGTGCCAGCTCACCATACGGGGGCCCGAACACTGAAGCTTTCTTT. It translates to CASSPYGGPNTEAFF.